The 15 T cell receptor beta chains below all came from one sample that was sequenced in a study of molecular identifiers for immune sequencing clone quantification. TCRdb reanalysed the PCR reads using MiXCR and keeps one entry per CDR3 protein. Among 100,000 or so distinct CDR3 sequences, 36% were seen once, and the ten largest hold approximately 4%. The sample consisted of naive CD8+ T cells from blood, with Jurkat cell RNA spiked in. Subset in this sample: FACS-sorted CD8+CD4-CCR7+CD45RA+ naive T cells. These TCRs come from a human donor in good health. Some libraries in this study had Jurkat cell RNA spiked in.

This clonotype showed up many times. The V gene is TRBV5-1, the J gene TRBJ2-7; 8 nucleotides agree with TRBD2. The CDR3 is 15 residues long. The J segment lost 6 bases and the V segment lost 1 base, leaving 9 bases of the junction unmatched. The germline V gene has CDR1 SGHRS and CDR2 YFSETQ. The CDR3 is CASSLYPAGVREQYF. DNA of the CDR3: TGCGCCAGCAGCTTGTACCCAGCGGGAGTCCGCGAGCAGTACTTC.

The V and J genes are TRBV19 and TRBJ2-2; D not certain. The V end was cut by 4 bases, the J end by 3 bases, with 18 bases between. The germline V gene encodes CDR1 LNHDA and CDR2 SQIVND (reference sequence). The CDR3 consists of 17 residues. DNA for the CDR3: TGTGCCAGTAGTAACCTCCGGCAGTCCTTAGACACCGGGGAGCTGTTTTTT. Its translation: CASSNLRQSLDTGELFF.

This clonotype has just a few counts. The rearrangement uses TRBV19 and TRBJ2-7; weak D call: TRBD2 (5 bases). V lost 7 bases and J lost 7, with 14 bases in between. The CDR3 is made up of 12 amino acids. Germline CDR1 is LNHDA and CDR2 is SQIVND (reference sequence). In nucleotides, the CDR3 is TGTGCCAGTAAATCGGGAACGCGGGAGCAGTACTTC. It is translated as CASKSGTREQYF.

This clonotype showed up just a few times. The V call is TRBV20-1, the J call TRBJ2-3; D not resolved. The germline CDR1 and CDR2 sequences are DFQATT and SNEGSKA (reference sequence). This CDR3 spans 14 amino acids. Trimming left V 0 bases short and J 0 bases short, with 7 bases between. The CDR3 region is CSARDLISTDTQYF. CDR3 bases: TGCAGTGCTAGAGATTTGATTAGCACAGATACGCAGTATTTT.

Note on this clonotype: A junction boundary mismatches the germline segment, possibly from a read error. The V gene is TRBV6-2 or TRBV6-3, the J gene TRBJ2-3; TRBD2 matches at 11 bases. CDR3 length equals 15 residues. Germline CDR1 MNHEY, CDR2 SVGEGT. In DNA form, the CDR3 reads TGTGCCAGCAGTTATTATGGGACTAGCGGAGATACGCTGTATTTT. Translated, it gives CASSYYGTSGDTLYF.

This clonotype was counted only a few times. This may stem from a read error, because a much larger clone lies one nucleotide away. The CDR3 DNA reads TGTGCCAGCAGCCCCGCCTTAGCCGGGGCCAACGTCCTGGCTTTC. The encoded protein is CASSPALAGANVLAF. J is TRBJ2-6 and V is TRBV7-6; D may correspond to TRBD1 or TRBD2 (5 bases each). The CDR3 totals 15 residues. The germline gives CDR1 SGHVS, CDR2 FNYEAQ. Drawing the rest from reference TRBV7-6 and TRBJ2-6, the complete variable domain is GAGVSQSPRYKVTKRGQDVALRCDPISGHVSLYWYRQALGQGPEFLTYFNYEAQQDKSGLPNDRFSAERPEGSISTLTIQRTEQRDSAMYRCASSPALAGANVLAFGAGSRLTVL.

This clonotype was seen just once. One base away lies a much larger clone, so this may be a sequencing read error. This chain connects TRBV9 to TRBJ2-7; D may be TRBD1 (5 bases). CDR3 length equals 14 residues. CDR1 is SGDLS, CDR2 YYNGEE, per germline. V lost 3 bases and J 2 bases, leaving 12 bases between the germline ends. The CDR3 sequence: CASSAEQVPYEQYF. For the CDR3, the DNA is TGTGCCAGCAGCGCAGAACAGGTCCCCTACGAGCAGTACTTC.

Regarding this clonotype: The final CDR3 position lacks the conserved phenylalanine or tryptophan, pointing to a likely read error. V usage is TRBV9 and J usage is TRBJ2-7; TRBD1 matches 8 bases. Trimming at V came to 3 bases and at J to 4 bases, leaving 3 bases not matched to a gene. Germline V lookup: CDR1 SGDLS, CDR2 YYNGEE. This CDR3 spans 13 amino acids. CDR3 protein: CASSATGVYEQYI. CDR3 bases: TGTGCCAGCAGCGCGACAGGGGTATACGAGCAGTACATC.

The chain has TRBV5-5 and TRBJ2-7; D ambiguous. CDR1 and CDR2 (germline): SGHKS, YYEKEE (reference sequence). There are 15 residues in the CDR3. Between the trimmed V and J ends, which lost 0 bases and 2 bases, there was a span of 12 bases. CDR3 residues: CASSLVIGVPYEQYF. The CDR3 coding sequence is TGTGCCAGCAGCTTGGTTATAGGTGTGCCCTACGAGCAGTACTTC.

This clonotype was recorded at least ten times. The chain recombines TRBV7-6 with TRBJ2-3; no firm D call. Germline V gives CDR1 SGHVS, CDR2 FNYEAQ. The CDR3 is 17 residues long. The V end lost 5 bases, the J end lost 0 bases, and 18 bases lay between the germline ends. The CDR3: CASSRPSLGSSTDTQYF. Here the CDR3 DNA reads TGTGCCAGCAGCAGACCGTCGTTAGGGTCTAGCACAGATACGCAGTATTTT. The entire variable domain, with the rest obtained from reference TRBV7-6 and TRBJ2-3, is as follows: GAGVSQSPRYKVTKRGQDVALRCDPISGHVSLYWYRQALGQGPEFLTYFNYEAQQDKSGLPNDRFSAERPEGSISTLTIQRTEQRDSAMYRCASSRPSLGSSTDTQYFGPGTRLTVL.

This clonotype was detected only a few times. The chain has TRBV6-2 or TRBV6-3 and TRBJ2-2, with D unclear. Trimming took off 7 bases at V and 5 bases at J, with 8 bases between the two ends. The CDR3 extends over 12 amino acids. Germline loops: CDR1 MNHEY, CDR2 SVGEGT. CDR3 sequence reads: CASMPLTGELFF. The CDR3 nucleotides are TGTGCCAGCATGCCTCTGACCGGGGAGCTGTTTTTT.

This clonotype was picked up many times. The rearrangement joins TRBV28 to TRBJ2-3; D is perhaps TRBD1 (5 bases). There are 13 residues in the CDR3. Germline assignment: CDR1 MDHEN and CDR2 SYDVKM. Trimming cost V 2 bases and J 8 bases, with 11 bases left between them. CDR3 protein: CASSLGQGFTQYF. In DNA form, the CDR3 reads TGTGCCAGCAGTTTAGGTCAGGGATTTACGCAGTATTTT.

The chain uses TRBV5-5 and TRBJ1-5; D gene ambiguous. Germline assignment: CDR1 SGHKS and CDR2 YYEKEE (reference sequence). V was clipped by 0 bases and J by 7 bases, with 8 bases between them. CDR3 length equals 13 residues. The CDR3 is CASSLGWKQPQHF. The CDR3 DNA reads TGTGCCAGCAGCTTGGGTTGGAAACAGCCCCAGCATTTT.

This clonotype was detected a few times. This chain joins TRBV18 and TRBJ2-3; 12 bases are shared with TRBD2. Germline CDR1 KGHSH, CDR2 LQKENI. The V and J ends lost 2 bases and 0 bases, in that order; junction bases with no gene match: 9. The CDR3 is 19 residues long. CDR3 in DNA: TGTGCCAGCTCACCAGGACTAGCGGGAATAAAAACTAGCACAGATACGCAGTATTTT. Translated, it gives CASSPGLAGIKTSTDTQYF.

This clonotype was seen only a few times. This chain connects TRBV27 to TRBJ1-5, with a tentative D call TRBD1 (6 bases). This CDR3 region has 18 residues. Trimming removed 1 base at V and 0 bases at J, with 16 bases between. Germline V gene data show CDR1 as MNHEY and CDR2 as SMNVEV (reference sequence). The CDR3 region has the DNA TGTGCCAGCAGTTTATTTGCCCCGGGGGGGGCTAGCAATCAGCCCCAGCATTTT. Translating gives CASSLFAPGGASNQPQHF.